This T cell receptor beta chain was sequenced during a study of T cells after posttransplantation cyclophosphamide. CDR1 SGHNT and CDR2 YYREEE come from the germline V gene (reference sequence). Trimming removed 4 bases at V and 6 bases at J, with 10 bases between. This CDR3 has 13 residues. To note about this clone: The antigen is undetermined.

General study findings and limits: Recipient CMV seropositivity and CMV reactivation strongly tracked TRB clonality. Donor-recipient repertoire similarity was low at 1-2 months, rising over year one.

Sequencing used immunoSEQ multiplex PCR; TCRdb keeps in-frame clones, though not all of them. The sample shows fewer than 25,000 clones, about 82% of them seen only once. The V call is TRBV5-4, the J call TRBJ2-2; D ambiguous. This receptor was taken from a woman in her sixties with a blood cancer, CMV-positive, and with a related stem cell donor. Sequencing used PBMCs. CDR3 nucleotides: TGTGCCAGCAGCCCCCAGGTAGCCGGGGAGCTGTTTTTT. Translating it yields CASSPQVAGELFF. Full variable domain (missing parts from reference TRBV5-4 and TRBJ2-2): ETGVTQSPTHLIKTRGQQVTLRCSSQSGHNTVSWYQQALGQGPQFIFQYYREEENGRGNFPPRFSGLQFPNYSSELNVNALELDDSALYLCASSPQVAGELFFGEGSRLTVL.